The T cell receptor (beta chain) described here comes from a study of cytomegalovirus exposure and HLA in healthy donors. Study as a whole: A data release that came early held some 79 million unique TCRs from HLA-typed donors. Among about 380 genotyped donors, about 80% fell in the Caucasian-associated ancestry cluster. Broader study findings: Fewer N-insertions than the roughly 650-donor mean were reportedly shown by an Asian-associated ancestry cluster in a later analysis. In vitro work confirmed that three CMV-associated chains recognize CMV antigens.

The CDR3 spans 15 residues. V gave up 1 base and J gave up 4 bases; unmatched junction bases: 4. Germline V gives CDR1 PRHDT, CDR2 FYEKMQ (reference sequence). Vbeta (60) and Jbeta (13) primers were used in the PCR. Using immunoSEQ multiplex PCR, the repertoire was profiled, and TCRdb retains in-frame clones only, with some absent. The sample includes almost 65,000 clones, around four fifths of them seen just once. This clone was observed a handful of times. Its antigen is unidentified. The V and J genes are TRBV13 and TRBJ1-5; 7 positions agree with TRBD1. Sequencing used PBMCs. This TCR was sampled from a male donor in good health and CMV-seropositive. The CDR3 reads CASSLAGQINQPQHF. The CDR3 DNA follows: TGTGCCAGCAGCTTAGCGGGACAGATAAATCAGCCCCAGCATTTT.